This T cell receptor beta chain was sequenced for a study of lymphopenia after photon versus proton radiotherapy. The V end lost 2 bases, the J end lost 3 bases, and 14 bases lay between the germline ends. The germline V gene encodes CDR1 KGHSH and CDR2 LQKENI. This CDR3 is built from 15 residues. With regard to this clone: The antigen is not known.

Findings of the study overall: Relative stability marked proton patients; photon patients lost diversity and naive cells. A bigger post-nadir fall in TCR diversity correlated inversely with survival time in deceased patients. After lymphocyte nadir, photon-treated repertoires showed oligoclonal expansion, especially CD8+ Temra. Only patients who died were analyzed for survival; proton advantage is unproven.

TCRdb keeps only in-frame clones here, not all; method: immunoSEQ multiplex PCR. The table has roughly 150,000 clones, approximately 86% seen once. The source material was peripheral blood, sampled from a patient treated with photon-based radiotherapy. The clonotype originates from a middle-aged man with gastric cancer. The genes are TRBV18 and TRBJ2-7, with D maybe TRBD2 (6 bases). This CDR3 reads CASSPRTEGGYEQYF. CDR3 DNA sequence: TGTGCCAGCTCACCAAGGACGGAGGGCGGCTACGAGCAGTACTTC.